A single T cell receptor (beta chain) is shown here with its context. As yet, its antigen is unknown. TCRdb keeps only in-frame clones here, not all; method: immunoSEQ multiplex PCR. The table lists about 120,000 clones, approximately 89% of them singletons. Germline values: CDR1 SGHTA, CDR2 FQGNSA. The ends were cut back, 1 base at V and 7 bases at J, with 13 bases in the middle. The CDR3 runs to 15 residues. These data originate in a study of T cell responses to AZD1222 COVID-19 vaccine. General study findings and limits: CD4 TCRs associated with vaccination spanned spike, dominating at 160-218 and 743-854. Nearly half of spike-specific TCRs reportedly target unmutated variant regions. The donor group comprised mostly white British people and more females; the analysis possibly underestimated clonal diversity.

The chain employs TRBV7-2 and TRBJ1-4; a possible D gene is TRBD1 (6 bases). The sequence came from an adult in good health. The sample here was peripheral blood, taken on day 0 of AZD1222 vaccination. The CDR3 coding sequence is TGTGCCAGCAGCTTAGGTGCGGGGGCTGGTGAAAAACTGTTTTTT. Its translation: CASSLGAGAGEKLFF.